This is a list of T cell receptor beta chains from one sample in a study of human thymus T cells. Assay used: immunoSEQ multiplex PCR; TCRdb lists only in-frame clones, some missing. The sample consists of roughly 120,000 clones, around 94% of them appearing once. The source material was thymus tissue. The receptor source for this set is a boy in the first two years of life with a congenital heart defect but otherwise immunologically healthy. Both conserved end residues are part of each CDR3. The order of the fields is clone size, J gene, V gene, D gene, CDR3 protein, CDR3 DNA. D genes are given only for firm matches. Not every row has a clone size; where given, it reads once, few, many or a size class.

size: -
J: TRBJ1-1
V: TRBV19
D: -
CDR3: CASSMTPWGENTEAFF
DNA: TGTGCCAGTAGTATGACCCCCTGGGGCGAGAACACTGAAGCTTTCTTT

size: -
J: TRBJ2-7
V: TRBV19
D: -
CDR3: CASSMRREPRNYEQYF
DNA: TGTGCCAGTAGTATGAGGAGGGAGCCCCGAAACTACGAGCAGTACTTC

size: -
J: TRBJ2-3
V: TRBV25-1
D: TRBD1
CDR3: CASSHRGRFTDTQYF
DNA: TGTGCCAGCAGCCACAGGGGTCGTTTCACAGATACGCAGTATTTT

size: -
J: TRBJ2-2
V: TRBV7-6
D: TRBD1
CDR3: CASSLARGQGNTGELFF
DNA: TGTGCCAGCAGCTTAGCGCGGGGACAGGGGAACACCGGGGAGCTGTTTTTT

size: -
J: TRBJ1-2
V: TRBV19
D: -
CDR3: CASRYRDSSYGYTF
DNA: TGTGCCAGTAGATACAGGGACTCTTCCTATGGCTACACCTTC

size: -
J: TRBJ1-5
V: TRBV6-6
D: -
CDR3: CASSYNGVNNQPQHF
DNA: TGTGCCAGCAGTTACAACGGGGTCAACAATCAGCCCCAGCATTTT

size: -
J: TRBJ1-5
V: TRBV28
D: -
CDR3: CASSPPDSNQPQHF
DNA: TGTGCCAGCAGTCCGCCGGATAGCAATCAGCCCCAGCATTTT

size: -
J: TRBJ2-6
V: TRBV7-9
D: TRBD2
CDR3: CASGGGLGANVLTF
DNA: TGTGCCAGCGGGGGGGGACTTGGGGCCAACGTCCTGACTTTC

size: -
J: TRBJ1-5
V: TRBV12-5
D: -
CDR3: CASGLGTKNQPQHF
DNA: TGTGCTAGTGGTTTAGGGACAAAAAATCAGCCCCAGCATTTT

size: -
J: TRBJ1-1
V: TRBV19
D: -
CDR3: CASCRGTEAFF
DNA: TGTGCCAGTTGCAGGGGCACTGAAGCTTTCTTT

size: -
J: TRBJ1-1
V: TRBV6-6
D: -
CDR3: CASSYEQGPNTEAFF
DNA: TGTGCCAGCAGTTACGAACAGGGCCCTAACACTGAAGCTTTCTTT

size: -
J: TRBJ2-1
V: TRBV6-5
D: TRBD1
CDR3: CASSYSGTGYNEQFF
DNA: TGTGCCAGCAGTTACTCGGGGACAGGCTACAATGAGCAGTTCTTC

size: -
J: TRBJ2-7
V: TRBV15
D: -
CDR3: CATSRPTQQGTLYEQYF
DNA: TGTGCCACCAGCAGACCAACCCAGCAGGGGACCCTCTACGAGCAGTACTTC

size: -
J: TRBJ2-3
V: TRBV14
D: TRBD1
CDR3: CASSQGQGEKMINTQYF
DNA: TGTGCCAGCAGCCAGGGACAGGGTGAGAAGATGATAAATACGCAGTATTTT

size: -
J: TRBJ2-7
V: TRBV4-2
D: -
CDR3: CASSQTKTVDEQYF
DNA: TGTGCCAGCAGCCAAACTAAGACAGTGGACGAGCAGTACTTC

size: -
J: TRBJ2-7
V: TRBV23-1
D: -
CDR3: CASSQPGLTYEQYF
DNA: TGCGCCAGCAGTCAACCGGGTCTAACCTACGAGCAGTACTTC

size: -
J: TRBJ1-1
V: TRBV4-2
D: TRBD1
CDR3: CASSRGRGPTEAFF
DNA: TGTGCCAGCAGTAGGGGCAGGGGGCCCACTGAAGCTTTCTTT

size: -
J: TRBJ2-2
V: TRBV4-1
D: -
CDR3: CASSQTGLFTGELFF
DNA: TGCGCCAGCAGCCAAACGGGACTTTTCACCGGGGAGCTGTTTTTT

size: -
J: TRBJ2-3
V: TRBV30
D: -
CDR3: CAWSHLEKAPFTDTQYF
DNA: TGTGCCTGGAGTCACCTGGAGAAGGCCCCTTTCACAGATACGCAGTATTTT

size: -
J: TRBJ2-5
V: TRBV6-6
D: TRBD2
CDR3: CASRKRPAGGETQYF
DNA: TGTGCCAGCAGAAAACGGCCAGCGGGGGGAGAGACCCAGTACTTC

size: -
J: TRBJ1-1
V: TRBV4-2
D: TRBD1
CDR3: CASSQDAWAGGTSMNTEAFF
DNA: TGTGCCAGCAGCCAAGATGCTTGGGCAGGGGGTACTTCCATGAACACTGAAGCTTTCTTT

size: -
J: TRBJ1-4
V: TRBV19
D: -
CDR3: CASSIGEKLFF
DNA: TGTGCCAGTAGTATAGGCGAAAAACTGTTTTTT

size: -
J: TRBJ1-2
V: TRBV12-5
D: -
CDR3: CASGLVRGYNNYGYTF
DNA: TGTGCTAGTGGTTTGGTACGGGGTTACAATAACTATGGCTACACCTTC

size: -
J: TRBJ2-5
V: TRBV7-2
D: -
CDR3: CASSSIRQETQYF
DNA: TGTGCCAGCAGCTCCATAAGGCAAGAGACCCAGTACTTC

size: few
J: TRBJ1-5
V: TRBV28
D: -
CDR3: CATSGNQPQHF
DNA: TGTGCCACCTCAGGGAATCAGCCCCAGCATTTT

size: -
J: TRBJ1-2
V: TRBV28
D: TRBD1
CDR3: CASSFRDRSDGYTF
DNA: TGTGCCAGCAGTTTCCGGGACAGATCAGATGGCTACACCTTC

size: -
J: TRBJ1-2
V: TRBV28
D: TRBD1
CDR3: CASRRDSLFYGYTF
DNA: TGTGCCAGCAGGCGGGACAGCCTGTTCTATGGCTACACCTTC

size: -
J: TRBJ1-2
V: TRBV4-1
D: -
CDR3: CASSHPFGPLEDGYTF
DNA: TGCGCCAGCAGCCATCCGTTCGGACCCCTGGAGGATGGCTACACCTTC

size: -
J: TRBJ2-3
V: TRBV5-1
D: -
CDR3: CASSQGRATDTQYF
DNA: TGCGCCAGCAGCCAGGGCCGGGCGACAGATACGCAGTATTTT

size: -
J: TRBJ2-3
V: TRBV5-1
D: -
CDR3: CASSGVPGTITDTQYF
DNA: TGCGCCAGCAGCGGTGTTCCCGGGACCATCACAGATACGCAGTATTTT

size: -
J: TRBJ1-2
V: TRBV4-1
D: -
CDR3: CASSQDIRYGYTF
DNA: TGCGCCAGCAGCCAAGATATTAGGTATGGCTACACCTTC

size: -
J: TRBJ2-2
V: TRBV10-3
D: -
CDR3: CAITLGRVVRGRRGELFF
DNA: TGTGCCATCACTTTGGGTAGGGTAGTGAGGGGTAGAAGGGGGGAGCTGTTTTTT

size: -
J: TRBJ2-2
V: TRBV7-7
D: TRBD1
CDR3: CASSPYLNYRGNTGELFF
DNA: TGTGCCAGCAGCCCCTACTTAAATTACAGGGGAAACACCGGGGAGCTGTTTTTT

size: -
J: TRBJ1-1
V: TRBV4-1
D: -
CDR3: CASSQDRTGQGGTEAFF
DNA: TGCGCCAGCAGCCAAGATCGCACAGGCCAGGGAGGTACTGAAGCTTTCTTT

size: -
J: TRBJ1-2
V: TRBV27
D: -
CDR3: CASSSSPPGGYTF
DNA: TGTGCCAGCAGTTCGTCCCCCCCTGGAGGCTACACCTTC

size: -
J: TRBJ2-3
V: TRBV12-5
D: TRBD2
CDR3: CASGLEGLSTDTQYF
DNA: TGTGCTAGTGGTTTGGAGGGACTATCCACAGATACGCAGTATTTT

size: -
J: TRBJ2-3
V: TRBV7-3
D: -
CDR3: CASSLRGGDTQYF
DNA: TGTGCCAGCAGCTTAAGAGGGGGGGATACGCAGTATTTT

size: -
J: TRBJ1-1
V: TRBV2
D: TRBD1
CDR3: CASSTQGGNTEAFF
DNA: TGTGCCAGCAGTACCCAGGGGGGGAACACTGAAGCTTTCTTT

size: -
J: TRBJ2-5
V: TRBV4-1
D: -
CDR3: CASSHTDSNQETQYF
DNA: TGCGCCAGCAGCCACACGGACTCCAATCAAGAGACCCAGTACTTC

size: -
J: TRBJ2-3
V: TRBV4-3
D: TRBD1
CDR3: CASSQDPRTGGADTQYF
DNA: TGCGCCAGCAGCCAAGATCCCCGGACAGGGGGCGCAGATACGCAGTATTTT

size: -
J: TRBJ1-3
V: TRBV9
D: -
CDR3: CASSVVDDRVPNTIYF
DNA: TGTGCCAGCAGCGTAGTCGACGATCGGGTTCCCAACACCATATATTTT

size: -
J: TRBJ2-2
V: TRBV18
D: -
CDR3: CATSNPVAAGELFF
DNA: TGTGCCACTTCCAATCCGGTAGCGGCCGGGGAGCTGTTTTTT

size: -
J: TRBJ2-7
V: TRBV10-3
D: -
CDR3: CAIGTQGWGDEQYF
DNA: TGTGCCATCGGAACACAGGGTTGGGGCGACGAGCAGTACTTC

size: -
J: TRBJ2-1
V: TRBV5-6
D: -
CDR3: CASSLAGDEQFF
DNA: TGTGCCAGCAGCTTGGCCGGGGATGAGCAGTTCTTC

size: -
J: TRBJ1-1
V: TRBV19
D: -
CDR3: CASTPSQSTEAFF
DNA: TGTGCCAGTACCCCATCCCAGAGCACTGAAGCTTTCTTT

size: -
J: TRBJ2-7
V: TRBV7-9
D: -
CDR3: CASSLKSGPPSYEQYF
DNA: TGTGCCAGCAGCTTAAAGAGTGGGCCCCCGTCCTACGAGCAGTACTTC

size: -
J: TRBJ2-7
V: TRBV19
D: -
CDR3: CASSYYWADSSYEQYF
DNA: TGTGCCAGTAGCTACTATTGGGCCGACAGCTCCTACGAGCAGTACTTC

size: -
J: TRBJ2-7
V: TRBV28
D: TRBD2
CDR3: CASSFDGAGGAYEQYF
DNA: TGTGCCAGCAGTTTCGATGGGGCGGGGGGAGCCTACGAGCAGTACTTC

size: -
J: TRBJ1-3
V: TRBV4-3
D: -
CDR3: CASSQGTGTGNTIYF
DNA: TGCGCCAGCAGCCAAGGAACAGGGACTGGAAACACCATATATTTT

size: -
J: TRBJ2-1
V: TRBV5-1
D: TRBD2
CDR3: CASSLGSGGPYNEQFF
DNA: TGCGCCAGCAGCTTGGGTAGCGGGGGGCCCTACAATGAGCAGTTCTTC

size: -
J: TRBJ2-2
V: TRBV28
D: -
CDR3: CASSFWRRGLNTGELFF
DNA: TGTGCCAGCAGTTTTTGGAGGCGGGGTTTGAACACCGGGGAGCTGTTTTTT

size: -
J: TRBJ1-4
V: TRBV4-3
D: TRBD1
CDR3: CASSLGVGQGDEKLFF
DNA: TGCGCCAGCAGCCTAGGGGTGGGACAGGGGGATGAAAAACTGTTTTTT